The subject of this entry is one T cell receptor beta chain. Following a re-call of the 5' RACE reads, TCRdb has one entry per CDR3 protein and lacks DNA. The table lists approximately 440,000 distinct CDR3 sequences. CDR3 length: 13 residues. The sample comes from a study of T cells expressing NK-cell markers. In the study overall: Sorted T-cell subsets CD3+CD56+NKG2C+, CD3+CD56+NKG2C- and CD3+CD56-NKG2C+ were TCR beta-sequenced.

The TCR was taken from a woman aged 45-60 years in good health. This rearrangement joins TRBV12-3 or TRBV12-4 to TRBJ2-7. Sequenced sample: blood T cells: a sorted CD56 or NKG2C T cell subset, CD4+ or CD8+ T cells, or bulk PBMC T cells (not recorded which). This chain's CDR3 is CASSLFDTDEQYF.